Included here is one T cell receptor beta chain sequence, with context. Its matching antigen is unknown. These data belong to a study of CD8 T cells in Susac syndrome. Study-level points and caveats: The study conceded that relatively few individuals underwent its TCR sequencing and HLA analysis.

RNA amounts of roughly 0.5 to 1 ug underwent reverse transcription with random hexamers. TCR beta CDR3 was amplified by immunoSEQ covering 54 Vbeta and 13 Jbeta. TCRdb reprocessed the immunoSEQ multiplex PCR reads via MiXCR and lists one record per CDR3 protein. The sample lists about 200,000 distinct CDR3 sequences, roughly 96% occurring once. The CDR3 has 13 residues. V was pared by 6 bases and J by 0 bases, with 3 bases of the junction left unmatched. CDR1 is SQVTM and CDR2 is ANQGSEA in the germline V gene. TEMRA cells were FACS-enriched and CD8+ and CD4+ T cells negatively isolated. This clonotype was sampled from a human donor in good health. Specimen: CD4+ T cells from PBMCs. This chain uses TRBV29-1 with TRBJ1-2; 8 bases are a match to TRBD1. Here the CDR3 reads CSVIQGANYGYTF. DNA for the CDR3: TGCAGCGTGATACAGGGGGCTAACTATGGCTACACCTTC.